These T cell receptor beta chains were read from a single sample in a study of OX40 agonist ivuxolimab in advanced cancers. Sequencing was performed with immunoSEQ multiplex PCR; in TCRdb, only in-frame clones are kept and a portion is missing. The sample consists of tens of thousands of clones, 85% to 90% of them appearing once. The sequencing used CD4+ or CD8+ T cells sorted from blood, collected in a trial of the OX40 agonist ivuxolimab. These receptors were obtained from an adult with an advanced solid tumor such as melanoma, head and neck, liver or kidney cancer. Each CDR3 is given with its conserved first and last residue. The D gene is left open where the match is weak. Only part of the rows carry a size: once, few, many, or a class if the clone is expanded.

TRBJ2-7	15	TRBD2	TRBV9	-	CASSAQRESHYEQYF	TGTGCCAGCAGCGCCCAGCGGGAGAGCCACTACGAGCAGTACTTC
TRBJ1-2	15	-	TRBV28	-	CASSLGTDYFYGYTF	TGTGCCAGCAGTTTAGGGACGGATTACTTCTATGGCTACACCTTC
TRBJ1-1	16	-	TRBV27	-	CASSNPGSPKGTEAFF	TGTGCCAGCAGCAACCCCGGTTCGCCTAAGGGGACTGAAGCTTTCTTT
TRBJ2-1	15	TRBD1	TRBV7-2	-	CASSKDRGSYNEQFF	TGTGCCAGCAGCAAGGACAGGGGGTCCTACAATGAGCAGTTCTTC
TRBJ2-1	15	-	TRBV6-1	once	CASTQQYNSYNEQFF	TGTGCCAGCACCCAGCAATATAACTCCTACAATGAGCAGTTCTTC
TRBJ1-2	14	TRBD1	TRBV5-5	-	CASSPQTGGYGYTF	TGTGCCAGCAGCCCCCAGACAGGGGGCTATGGCTACACCTTC
TRBJ2-3	13	-	TRBV30	once	CAWSHTTTDTQYF	TGTGCCTGGAGTCATACTACCACAGATACGCAGTATTTT
TRBJ2-1	16	TRBD2	TRBV5-1	-	CASGAGASGSYNEQFF	TGCGCCAGCGGGGCGGGAGCTAGCGGGAGTTACAATGAGCAGTTCTTC
TRBJ2-1	15	TRBD2	TRBV7-3	few	CASSVLAGPYNEQFF	TGTGCCAGCAGCGTCCTAGCGGGGCCCTACAATGAGCAGTTCTTC
TRBJ2-2	16	-	TRBV5-1	once	CASSLGALTSSGELFF	TGCGCCAGCAGCTTGGGTGCCTTAACTAGCTCCGGGGAGCTGTTTTTT
TRBJ2-7	16	TRBD1	TRBV5-1	-	CASSTYPGQGAYEQYF	TGCGCCAGCAGCACATACCCGGGACAGGGGGCCTACGAGCAGTACTTC
TRBJ1-1	12	-	TRBV29-1	once	CSVELGNTEAFF	TGCAGCGTTGAATTGGGGAACACTGAAGCTTTCTTT
TRBJ1-1	13	-	TRBV28	-	CASSLYGGTEAFF	TGTGCCAGCAGTTTATACGGGGGGACTGAAGCTTTCTTT
TRBJ2-5	15	TRBD2	TRBV27	-	CASRYTGGREETQYF	TGTGCCAGCAGATATACGGGCGGGAGAGAAGAGACCCAGTACTTC
TRBJ2-6	17	TRBD1	TRBV7-3	-	CASSRQGSISGANVLTF	TGTGCCAGCAGTCGACAGGGTAGTATTTCTGGGGCCAACGTCCTGACTTTC
TRBJ2-1	17	TRBD2	TRBV9	-	CASSVATGTSGSNEQFF	TGTGCCAGCAGCGTAGCTACCGGGACTAGCGGGAGCAATGAGCAGTTCTTC
TRBJ1-1	14	-	TRBV6-1	-	CASSGFVQATEAFF	TGTGCCAGCAGTGGGTTCGTTCAGGCCACTGAAGCTTTCTTT
TRBJ2-1	16	-	TRBV2	-	CASSEEAAGTYNEQFF	TGTGCCAGCAGTGAAGAAGCGGCGGGAACATACAATGAGCAGTTCTTC
TRBJ1-1	12	-	TRBV7-8	-	CASSLDRGPAFF	TGTGCCAGCAGCTTAGACCGGGGGCCAGCTTTCTTT
TRBJ2-1	15	-	TRBV27	-	CASSPGSFSYNEQFF	TGTGCCAGCAGTCCCGGGAGCTTCTCCTACAATGAGCAGTTCTTC
TRBJ2-7	14	TRBD2	TRBV10-3	-	CAISGGRENYEQYF	TGTGCCATCAGTGGCGGGAGGGAAAACTACGAGCAGTACTTC
TRBJ2-4	14	-	TRBV28	once	CASSSTGAKNIQYF	TGTGCCAGCAGTTCGACCGGGGCCAAAAACATTCAGTACTTC
TRBJ2-3	16	-	TRBV15	-	CATSDTGTRLTDTQYF	TGTGCCACCAGCGATACCGGAACTAGACTCACAGATACGCAGTATTTT
TRBJ2-3	17	-	TRBV5-1	-	CASSLALGLPSTDTQYF	TGCGCCAGCAGCTTGGCCTTGGGACTTCCTAGCACAGATACGCAGTATTTT
TRBJ2-7	15	TRBD2	TRBV4-1	-	CASSQASSGTYEQYF	TGCGCCAGCAGCCAAGCTTCTAGCGGGACCTACGAGCAGTACTTC
TRBJ1-2	12	-	TRBV5-4	-	CASSLGNYGYTF	TGTGCCAGCAGCTTGGGTAACTATGGCTACACCTTC
TRBJ1-2	13	-	TRBV14	-	CASSHGRNYGYTF	TGTGCCAGCAGCCACGGCAGGAACTATGGCTACACCTTC
TRBJ2-3	14	TRBD1	TRBV6-1	-	CASRPGQDTDTQYF	TGTGCCAGCAGGCCGGGACAGGACACAGATACGCAGTATTTT
TRBJ2-7	17	-	TRBV30	-	CAFSDRSPGTYSYEQYF	TGTGCCTTCTCTGACCGCTCTCCCGGGACATATTCCTACGAGCAGTACTTC
TRBJ1-1	13	-	TRBV5-6	-	CASSHTGITEAFF	TGTGCCAGCAGCCACACAGGGATCACTGAAGCTTTCTTT
TRBJ1-5	15	TRBD1	TRBV30	-	CAWSVGTGYDQPQHF	TGTGCCTGGAGTGTAGGGACAGGGTATGATCAGCCCCAGCATTTT
TRBJ2-3	13	-	TRBV28	-	CASSPGSLDTQYF	TGTGCCAGCAGTCCCGGTAGCTTAGATACGCAGTATTTT
TRBJ1-5	15	-	TRBV9	-	CASSSGVQGNQPQHF	TGTGCCAGCAGCTCTGGGGTACAGGGCAATCAGCCCCAGCATTTT
TRBJ2-2	16	TRBD1	TRBV28	few	CASSPPQGTGAGELFF	TGTGCCAGCAGCCCACCCCAGGGGACAGGGGCCGGGGAGCTGTTTTTT
TRBJ1-3	15	-	TRBV30	-	CAWSVMGTSGNTIYF	TGTGCCTGGAGTGTAATGGGGACCTCTGGAAACACCATATATTTT
TRBJ2-3	14	-	TRBV5-6	-	CASSLIAGTDTQYF	TGTGCCAGCAGCCTCATAGCGGGCACAGATACGCAGTATTTT
TRBJ1-1	14	-	TRBV7-9	-	CASSAQGKNTEAFF	TGTGCCAGCAGCGCGCAAGGGAAGAACACTGAAGCTTTCTTT
TRBJ1-1	13	-	TRBV5-1	-	CASSFQVNTEAFF	TGCGCCAGCAGCTTCCAAGTTAACACTGAAGCTTTCTTT
TRBJ1-1	14	TRBD1	TRBV5-4	-	CASSLGTANTEAFF	TGTGCCAGCAGCTTAGGGACAGCGAACACTGAAGCTTTCTTT
TRBJ2-5	13	-	TRBV28	-	CASSIAGSETQYF	TGTGCCAGCAGTATTGCCGGGTCCGAGACCCAGTACTTC
TRBJ1-1	14	TRBD1	TRBV19	-	CASSEQGPGIEAFF	TGTGCCAGTAGCGAACAGGGGCCTGGTATTGAAGCTTTCTTT
TRBJ1-2	12	-	TRBV6-1	-	CASRKHDYGYTF	TGTGCCAGCAGGAAACATGACTATGGCTACACCTTC
TRBJ2-2	16	TRBD2	TRBV7-3	-	CASSETGRLGTGELFF	TGTGCCAGCAGCGAGACCGGGAGGTTGGGCACCGGGGAGCTGTTTTTT